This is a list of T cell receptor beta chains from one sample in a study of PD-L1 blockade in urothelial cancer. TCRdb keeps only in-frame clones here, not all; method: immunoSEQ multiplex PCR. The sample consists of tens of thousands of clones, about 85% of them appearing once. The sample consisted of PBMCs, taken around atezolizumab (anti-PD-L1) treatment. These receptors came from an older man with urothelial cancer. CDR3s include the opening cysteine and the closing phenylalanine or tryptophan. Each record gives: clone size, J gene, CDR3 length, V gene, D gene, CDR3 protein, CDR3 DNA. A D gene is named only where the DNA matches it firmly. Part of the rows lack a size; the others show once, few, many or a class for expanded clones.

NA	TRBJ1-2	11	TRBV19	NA	CARNGVGGYTF	TGTGCCAGAAACGGGGTGGGGGGCTACACCTTC
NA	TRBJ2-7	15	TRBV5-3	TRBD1	CASHEVSRDRAEQYF	TGTGCCAGCCACGAGGTGTCCCGGGACAGGGCCGAGCAGTACTTC
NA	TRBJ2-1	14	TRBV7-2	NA	CASSLVSSRGEQFF	TGTGCCAGCAGCTTAGTGTCCTCCAGGGGTGAGCAGTTCTTC
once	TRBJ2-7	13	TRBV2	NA	CASSARDLGEQYF	TGTGCCAGCAGTGCCAGGGACTTGGGCGAGCAGTACTTC
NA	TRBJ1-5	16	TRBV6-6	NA	CASSERQVYSNQPQHF	TGTGCCAGCAGCGAAAGACAGGTTTATAGCAATCAGCCCCAGCATTTT
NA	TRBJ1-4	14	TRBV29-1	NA	CSVGPTGVNEKLFF	TGCAGCGTTGGGCCGACAGGAGTTAATGAAAAACTGTTTTTT
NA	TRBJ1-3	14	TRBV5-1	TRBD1	CASSGGTAGNTIYF	TGCGCCAGCAGCGGAGGGACAGCCGGAAACACCATATATTTT
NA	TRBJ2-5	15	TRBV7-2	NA	CASSSRRGSGETQYF	TGTGCCAGCAGCTCCCGAAGGGGGTCGGGAGAGACCCAGTACTTC
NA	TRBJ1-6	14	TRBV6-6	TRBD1	CASSYRDRGRALHF	TGTGCCAGCAGTTACCGTGACAGGGGTCGAGCCCTCCACTTT
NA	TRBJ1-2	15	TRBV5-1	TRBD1	CASSSSTGGLGGYTF	TGCGCCAGCAGCTCTTCGACAGGGGGACTCGGGGGCTACACCTTC
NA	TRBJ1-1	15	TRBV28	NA	CASSPPGVINTEAFF	TGTGCCAGCAGTCCCCCCGGGGTAATCAACACTGAAGCTTTCTTT
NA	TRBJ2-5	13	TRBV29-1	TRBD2	CSSRPAGEETQYF	TGCAGCTCCCGCCCGGCGGGAGAAGAGACCCAGTACTTC
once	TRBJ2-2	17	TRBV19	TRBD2	CASGGLAGGEVTGELFF	TGTGCCAGTGGGGGACTAGCGGGAGGAGAAGTTACCGGGGAGCTGTTTTTT
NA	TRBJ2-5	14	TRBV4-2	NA	CASSQVTEQETQYF	TGTGCCAGCAGCCAAGTAACAGAACAAGAGACCCAGTACTTC
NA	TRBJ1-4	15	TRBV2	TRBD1	CASSVRRTGDEKLFF	TGTGCCAGCAGTGTTCGTAGGACAGGCGATGAAAAACTGTTTTTT
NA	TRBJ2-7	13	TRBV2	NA	CASSVGGAYEQYF	TGTGCCAGCAGTGTTGGCGGGGCCTACGAGCAGTACTTC
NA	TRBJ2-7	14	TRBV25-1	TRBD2	CASGGWSGAGEQYF	TGTGCCAGCGGGGGATGGAGCGGAGCGGGAGAGCAGTACTTC
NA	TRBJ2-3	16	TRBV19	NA	CASSIVGAGGTDTQYF	TGTGCCAGTAGTATAGTTGGGGCAGGGGGCACAGATACGCAGTATTTT
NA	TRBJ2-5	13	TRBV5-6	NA	CASSPWSAETQYF	TGTGCCAGCAGTCCTTGGTCAGCGGAGACCCAGTACTTC
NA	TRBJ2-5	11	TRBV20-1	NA	CSASQKETQYF	TGCAGTGCTAGTCAGAAAGAGACCCAGTACTTC